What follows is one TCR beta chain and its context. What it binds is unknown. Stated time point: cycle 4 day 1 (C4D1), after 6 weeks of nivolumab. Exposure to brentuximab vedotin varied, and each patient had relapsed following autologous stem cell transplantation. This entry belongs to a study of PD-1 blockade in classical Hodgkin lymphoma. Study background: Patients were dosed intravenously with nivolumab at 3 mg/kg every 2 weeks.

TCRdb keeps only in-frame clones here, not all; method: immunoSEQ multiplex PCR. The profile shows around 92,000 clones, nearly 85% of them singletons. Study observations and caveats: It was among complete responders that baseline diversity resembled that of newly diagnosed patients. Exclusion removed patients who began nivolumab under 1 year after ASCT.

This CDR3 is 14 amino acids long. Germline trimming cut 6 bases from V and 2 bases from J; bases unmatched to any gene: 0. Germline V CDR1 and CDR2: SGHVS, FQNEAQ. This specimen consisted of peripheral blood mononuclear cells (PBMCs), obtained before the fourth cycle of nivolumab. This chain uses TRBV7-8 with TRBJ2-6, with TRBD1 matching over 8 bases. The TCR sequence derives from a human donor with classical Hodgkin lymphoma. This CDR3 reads CASRTGAGANVLTF. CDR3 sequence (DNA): TGTGCCAGCAGGACAGGGGCTGGGGCCAACGTCCTGACTTTC.